This T cell receptor beta chain stems from a study of T-cell reconstitution after alpha-beta-depleted transplantation in children. Study findings and constraints: After one year, T-cell counts and TCRbeta diversity mostly came from new T cells. Alpha-beta T cells about two months after transplant reportedly derived from several hundred expanded graft clones.

Regarding this clonotype: Its antigen remains unidentified.

The CDR3 sequence is 15 residues long. CDR1 and CDR2 (germline): MNHNS, SASEGT. Trimming cost V 5 bases and J 7 bases; bases outside gene matches: 8. Researchers prepared the TCRbeta library using unique molecular identifiers, the study reports. TCRdb processed the PCR reads anew with MiXCR; each CDR3 protein has one entry. The table lists about 300,000 distinct CDR3 sequences, 6.5% to 9% of them singletons, with 8.5% to 9.5% in the top ten. The V and J genes are TRBV6-1 and TRBJ2-7, with TRBD2 matching 13 bases. The TCR was taken from a female patient aged 2-9 years who had a stem cell transplant for Fanconi anemia, so the T cells may come from the graft donor. Here the sequenced sample was peripheral blood, taken 360 days after TCRalphabeta/CD19-depleted stem cell transplant. In DNA form, the CDR3 reads TGTGCCAGCAGTCCACTAGCGGGGGGGCCGGAGGAGCAGTACTTC. As protein: CASSPLAGGPEEQYF.